This TCR beta chain was retrieved from a study of cytomegalovirus exposure and HLA in healthy donors. It was with 60 Vbeta and 13 Jbeta primers that the PCR ran. Produced via immunoSEQ multiplex PCR; TCRdb's table is partial and in-frame only. This table holds some 80,000 clones, approximately 67% found once. About this clone: Its matching antigen is unknown.

General study results and limits: Looking again later, the authors saw that most CMV-associated TCR beta chains seemed HLA-restricted. Three CMV-associated chains proved CMV antigen-specific in vitro. Diagnosis of cytomegalovirus status made by the classifier reportedly showed high specificity and sensitivity. Being productive about 87% or about 30% of the time was typical of most TCR beta V segments in an earlier analysis.

V lost 1 base and J lost 8, with 7 bases in between. From germline, CDR1 is GTSNPN and CDR2 SVGIG (reference sequence). The CDR3 has 11 residues. This sequence was found in a male donor in good health and CMV-seropositive. Sequenced: PBMCs. This rearrangement joins TRBV30 to TRBJ2-3; maybe TRBD2 (6 bases). The CDR3 nucleotides read TGTGCCTGGAGTGAGGGACTTACGCAGTATTTT. Translation gives CAWSEGLTQYF.